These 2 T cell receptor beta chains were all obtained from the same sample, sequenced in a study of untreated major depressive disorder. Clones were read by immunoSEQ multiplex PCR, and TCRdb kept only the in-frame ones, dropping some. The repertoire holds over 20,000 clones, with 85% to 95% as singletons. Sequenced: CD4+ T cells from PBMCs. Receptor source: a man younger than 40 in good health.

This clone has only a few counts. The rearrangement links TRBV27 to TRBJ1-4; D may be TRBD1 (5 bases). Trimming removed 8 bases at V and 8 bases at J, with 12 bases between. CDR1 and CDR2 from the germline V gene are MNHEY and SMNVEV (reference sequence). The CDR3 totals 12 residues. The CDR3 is CASGPWGEKLFF. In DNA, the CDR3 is TGTGCCAGCGGACCCTGGGGGGAAAAACTGTTTTTT. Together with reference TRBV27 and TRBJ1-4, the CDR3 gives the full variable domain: EAQVTQNPRYLITVTGKKLTVTCSQNMNHEYMSWYRQDPGLGLRQIYYSMNVEVTDKGDVPEGYKVSRKEKRNFPLILESPSPNQTSLYFCASGPWGEKLFFGSGTQLSVL.

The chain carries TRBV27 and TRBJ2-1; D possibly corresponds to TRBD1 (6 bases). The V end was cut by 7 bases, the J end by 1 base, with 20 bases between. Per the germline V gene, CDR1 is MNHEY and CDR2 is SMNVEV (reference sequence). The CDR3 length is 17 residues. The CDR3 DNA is TGTGCCAGCAACCGGCTACAGGGTACCATATCCTACAATGAGCAGTTCTTC. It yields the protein CASNRLQGTISYNEQFF.